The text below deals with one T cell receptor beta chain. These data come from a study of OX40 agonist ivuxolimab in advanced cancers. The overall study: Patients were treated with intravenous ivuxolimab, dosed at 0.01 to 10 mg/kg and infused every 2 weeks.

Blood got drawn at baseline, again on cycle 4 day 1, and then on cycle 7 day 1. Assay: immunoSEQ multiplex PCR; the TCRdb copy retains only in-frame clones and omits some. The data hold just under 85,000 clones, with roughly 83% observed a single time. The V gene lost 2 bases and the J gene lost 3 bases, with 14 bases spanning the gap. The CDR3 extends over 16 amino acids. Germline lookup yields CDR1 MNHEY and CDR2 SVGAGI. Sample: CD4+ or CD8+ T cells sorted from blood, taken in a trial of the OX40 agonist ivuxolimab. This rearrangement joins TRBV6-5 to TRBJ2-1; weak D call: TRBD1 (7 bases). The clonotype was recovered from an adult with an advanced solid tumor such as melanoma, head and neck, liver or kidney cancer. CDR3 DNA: TGTGCCAGCAGTTACGGCGCGGGACAGAACTACAATGAGCAGTTCTTC. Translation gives CASSYGAGQNYNEQFF.